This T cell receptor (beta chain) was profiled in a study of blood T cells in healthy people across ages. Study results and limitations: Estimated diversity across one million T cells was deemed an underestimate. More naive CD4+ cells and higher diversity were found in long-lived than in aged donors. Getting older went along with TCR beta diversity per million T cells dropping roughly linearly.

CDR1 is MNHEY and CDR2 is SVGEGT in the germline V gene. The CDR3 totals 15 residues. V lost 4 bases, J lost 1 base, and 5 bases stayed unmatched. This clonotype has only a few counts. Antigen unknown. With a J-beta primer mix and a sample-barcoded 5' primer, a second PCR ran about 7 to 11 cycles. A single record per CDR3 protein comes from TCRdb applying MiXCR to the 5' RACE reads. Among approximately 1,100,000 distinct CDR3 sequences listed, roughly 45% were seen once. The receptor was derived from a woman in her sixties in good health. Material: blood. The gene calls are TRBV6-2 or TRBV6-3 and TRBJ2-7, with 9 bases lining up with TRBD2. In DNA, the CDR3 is TGTGCCAGCAGTTGGGGACTAGCAGATTCCTACGAGCAGTACTTC. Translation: CASSWGLADSYEQYF.